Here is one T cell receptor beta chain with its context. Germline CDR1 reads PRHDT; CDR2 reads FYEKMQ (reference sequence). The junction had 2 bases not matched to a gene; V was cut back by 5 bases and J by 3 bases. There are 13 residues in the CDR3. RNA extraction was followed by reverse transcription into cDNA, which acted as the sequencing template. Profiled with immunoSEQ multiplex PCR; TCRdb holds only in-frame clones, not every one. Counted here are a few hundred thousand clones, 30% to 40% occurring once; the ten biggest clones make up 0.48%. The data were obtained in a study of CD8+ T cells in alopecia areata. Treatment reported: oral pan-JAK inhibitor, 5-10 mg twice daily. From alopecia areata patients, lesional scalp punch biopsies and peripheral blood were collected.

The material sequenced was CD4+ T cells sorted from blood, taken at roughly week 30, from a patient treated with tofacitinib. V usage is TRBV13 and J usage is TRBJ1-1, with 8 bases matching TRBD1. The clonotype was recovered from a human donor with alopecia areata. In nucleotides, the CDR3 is TGTGCCAGCAGCCCGGACAGGGACACTGAAGCTTTCTTT. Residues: CASSPDRDTEAFF.